The rows below give T cell receptor beta chains drawn from one sample of a study of T-cell memory formation after mild COVID-19. TCRdb re-derived calls from the 5' RACE reads in MiXCR, one entry per CDR3 protein. This table has 300,000 to 350,000 distinct CDR3 sequences, more than 13% appearing once. The sequenced sample was PBMCs or a T cell subset sorted from them (not recorded which). These receptors came from a man aged 18-30 years who had mild COVID-19 (a few samples of this study predate the infection). Cell type and time point are not known. Each CDR3 is given with its conserved first and last residue. Part of the rows lack a size; the others show once, few, many or a class for expanded clones.

clone_size,v_call,cdr3_aa
few,TRBV20-1,CSARTGPSSGANVLTF
many,TRBV5-8,CASSSSGGPERTDTQYF
.,TRBV20-1,CRASRAGEETQYF
many,TRBV18,CASSPPASTDTQYF
.,TRBV7-6,CASSQTFGQSYSNQPQHF
.,TRBV5-6,CASSLGPGWNSPLHF
.,TRBV7-9,CASSPQGGPTDTQYF
few,TRBV7-2,CASSLDRPGELFF
many,TRBV6-5,CASRSSGKAVYGYTF
.,TRBV7-8,CARDPGTGGAWNYGYTF
.,TRBV7-2,CASSSPGGSRLNTEAFF
few,TRBV20-1,CSARDLNRTSPLPSTDTQYF
.,TRBV27,CASSNRDRDRGLYEQYF
.,TRBV4-3,CASSQVRDLGQETQYF
.,TRBV5-1,CASSLVRGHTEAFF
many,TRBV7-2,CASSSGANTEAFF
many,TRBV12-3/TRBV12-4,CASRWRFEAFF
.,TRBV7-9,CASSLPATGRVWF
.,TRBV7-2,CASSLTRYTDTQYF
few,TRBV11-3,CASSLEVRSVYTQYF
.,TRBV10-2,CASSVPSGGSYEQYF
.,TRBV29-1,CSVTEGTDSPLHF
.,TRBV5-1,CASSGLGTGKNTEAFF
.,TRBV6-6,CASSYSMVAYTEAFF
.,TRBV5-1,CASSLAAGLGEKLFF
many,TRBV20-1,CSPPQADTQYF
.,TRBV4-1,CASSFLWGSGNTIYF
few,TRBV6-5,CASPYDRTAAFPGELFF
few,TRBV6-4,CASSGPGYNEQFF
.,TRBV9,CASSRRDGTYEQYF
few,TRBV11-1,CASTKSTGGGEAFF
few,TRBV27,CASTRGDRVDTGELFF
.,TRBV6-2/TRBV6-3,CASSRDRSGNTIYF
few,TRBV20-1,CSARPSGGRNGELFF
many,TRBV4-1,CASSQGIWPQHF
few,TRBV29-1,CSVERVPDTQYF
few,TRBV5-4,CASSWGAPATDTQYF
few,TRBV6-5,CASSYSLLGGQGGTGELFF